This TCR beta chain was recorded in a study of control samples from healthy donors and cancer patients. The germline V and J ends were trimmed by 0 bases and 4 bases, with 7 bases remaining between them. Germline assignment: CDR1 SGDLS and CDR2 YYNGEE. The CDR3 contains 14 residues. Method: immunoSEQ multiplex PCR; TCRdb's copy keeps in-frame clones and lacks some. This table holds over 100,000 clones, around nine tenths found once. The chain has TRBV9 and TRBJ2-2; no firm D call. The TCR comes from a man aged 18 to 30 in good health. The sequencing sample was made of blood. The CDR3 is CASSVVSGTGELFF. The CDR3 DNA reads TGTGCCAGCAGCGTAGTGTCGGGCACCGGGGAGCTGTTTTTT.